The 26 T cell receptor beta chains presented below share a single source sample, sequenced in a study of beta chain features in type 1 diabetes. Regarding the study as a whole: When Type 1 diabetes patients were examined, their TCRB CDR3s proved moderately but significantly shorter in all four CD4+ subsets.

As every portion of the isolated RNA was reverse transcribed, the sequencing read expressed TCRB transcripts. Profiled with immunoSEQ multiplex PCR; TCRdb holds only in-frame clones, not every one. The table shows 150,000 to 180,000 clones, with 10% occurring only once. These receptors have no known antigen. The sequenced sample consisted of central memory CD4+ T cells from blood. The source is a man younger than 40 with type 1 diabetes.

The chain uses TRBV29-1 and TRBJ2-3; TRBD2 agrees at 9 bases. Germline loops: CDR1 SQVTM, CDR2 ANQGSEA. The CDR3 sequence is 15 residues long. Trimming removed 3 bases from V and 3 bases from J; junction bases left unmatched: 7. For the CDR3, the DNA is TGCAGCGTTGATAGTAGCGGGAGAAGGACAGATACGCAGTATTTT. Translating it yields CSVDSSGRRTDTQYF.

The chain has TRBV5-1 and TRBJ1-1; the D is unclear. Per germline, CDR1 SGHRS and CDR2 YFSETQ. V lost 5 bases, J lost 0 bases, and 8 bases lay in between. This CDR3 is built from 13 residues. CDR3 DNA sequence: TGCGCCAGCAGACGAGACATGAACACTGAAGCTTTCTTT. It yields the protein CASRRDMNTEAFF. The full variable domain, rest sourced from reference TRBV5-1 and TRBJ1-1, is KAGVTQTPRYLIKTRGQQVTLSCSPISGHRSVSWYQQTPGQGLQFLFEYFSETQRNKGNFPGRFSGRQFSNSRSEMNVSTLELGDSALYLCASRRDMNTEAFFGQGTRLTVV.

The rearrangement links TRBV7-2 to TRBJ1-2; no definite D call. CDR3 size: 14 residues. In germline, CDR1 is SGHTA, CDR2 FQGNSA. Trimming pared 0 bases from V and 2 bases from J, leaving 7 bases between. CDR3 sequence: CASSLAGSNYGYTF. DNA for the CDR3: TGTGCCAGCAGCTTAGCGGGCAGCAACTATGGCTACACCTTC.

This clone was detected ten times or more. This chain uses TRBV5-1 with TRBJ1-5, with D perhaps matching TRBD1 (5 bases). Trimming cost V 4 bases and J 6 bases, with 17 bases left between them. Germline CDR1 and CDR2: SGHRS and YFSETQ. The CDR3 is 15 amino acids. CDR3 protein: CASSPDPGGVQPQHF. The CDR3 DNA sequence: TGCGCCAGCAGCCCAGACCCGGGGGGTGTTCAGCCCCAGCATTTT.

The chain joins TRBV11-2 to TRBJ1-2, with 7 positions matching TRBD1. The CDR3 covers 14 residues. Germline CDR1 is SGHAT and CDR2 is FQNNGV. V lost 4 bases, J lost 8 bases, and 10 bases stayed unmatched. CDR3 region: CASSYQTGRWGYTF. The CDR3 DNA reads TGTGCCAGCAGCTACCAGACAGGGCGATGGGGCTACACCTTC.

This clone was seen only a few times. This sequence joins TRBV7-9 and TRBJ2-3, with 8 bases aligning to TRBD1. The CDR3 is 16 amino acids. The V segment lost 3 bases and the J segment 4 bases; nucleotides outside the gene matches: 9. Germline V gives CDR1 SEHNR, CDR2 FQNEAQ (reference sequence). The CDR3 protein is CASSFHRGSRPDTQYF. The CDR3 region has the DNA TGTGCCAGCAGCTTTCACAGGGGGTCCCGCCCAGATACGCAGTATTTT.

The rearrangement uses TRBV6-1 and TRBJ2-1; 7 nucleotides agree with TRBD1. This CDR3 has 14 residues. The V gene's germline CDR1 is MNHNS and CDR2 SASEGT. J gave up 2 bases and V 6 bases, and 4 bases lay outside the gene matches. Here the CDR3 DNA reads TGTGCCAGCAGCTTAGACAGGGCCTACAATGAGCAGTTCTTC. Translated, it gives CASSLDRAYNEQFF.

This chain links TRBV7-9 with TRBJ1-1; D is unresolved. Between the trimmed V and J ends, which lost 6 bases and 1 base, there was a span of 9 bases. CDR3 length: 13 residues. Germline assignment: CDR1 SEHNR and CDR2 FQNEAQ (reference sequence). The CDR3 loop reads CASRQTENTEAFF. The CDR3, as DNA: TGTGCCAGCAGACAAACAGAGAACACTGAAGCTTTCTTT.

The CDR3 reads CASSGARGTEAFF. As DNA, the CDR3 is TGTGCCAGCAGTGGGGCGAGGGGGACTGAAGCTTTCTTT. This chain uses TRBV6-4 with TRBJ1-1, with a tentative D call TRBD1 (6 bases). This CDR3 is built from 13 residues. Germline V gene sequence: CDR1 MRHNA, CDR2 SNTAGT. V gave up 4 bases and J gave up 5 bases, with 11 bases separating them.

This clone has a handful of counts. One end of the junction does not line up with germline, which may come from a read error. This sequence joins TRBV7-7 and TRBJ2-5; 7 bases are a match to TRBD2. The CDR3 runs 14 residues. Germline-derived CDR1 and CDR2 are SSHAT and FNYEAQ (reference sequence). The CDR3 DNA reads TGTGCTAGCAGCTCTGTGAGCGGGGAGGAGACCCAGTACTTC. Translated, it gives CASSSVSGEETQYF. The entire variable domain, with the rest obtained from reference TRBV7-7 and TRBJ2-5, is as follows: GAGVSQSPRYKVTKRGQDVTLRCDPISSHATLYWYQQALGQGPEFLTYFNYEAQPDKSGLPSDRFSAERPEGSISTLTIQRTEQRDSAMYRCASSSVSGEETQYFGPGTRLLVL.

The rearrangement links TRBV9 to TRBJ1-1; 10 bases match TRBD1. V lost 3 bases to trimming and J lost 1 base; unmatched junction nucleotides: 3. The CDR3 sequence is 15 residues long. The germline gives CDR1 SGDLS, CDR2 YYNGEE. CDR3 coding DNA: TGTGCCAGCAGCGCTCGGGACAGGGGGAACACTGAAGCTTTCTTT. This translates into CASSARDRGNTEAFF.

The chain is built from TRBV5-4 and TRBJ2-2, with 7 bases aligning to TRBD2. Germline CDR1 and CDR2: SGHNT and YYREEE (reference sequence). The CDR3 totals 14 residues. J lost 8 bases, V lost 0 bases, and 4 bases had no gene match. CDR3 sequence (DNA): TGTGCCAGCAGCTTGGGTGCGGGAGTTGGGGAGCTGTTTTTT. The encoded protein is CASSLGAGVGELFF.

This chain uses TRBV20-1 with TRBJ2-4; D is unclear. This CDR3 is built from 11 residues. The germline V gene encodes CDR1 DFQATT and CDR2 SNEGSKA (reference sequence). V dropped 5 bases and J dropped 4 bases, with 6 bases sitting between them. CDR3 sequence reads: CSAPQKNIQYF. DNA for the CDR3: TGCAGTGCTCCACAAAAAAACATTCAGTACTTC.

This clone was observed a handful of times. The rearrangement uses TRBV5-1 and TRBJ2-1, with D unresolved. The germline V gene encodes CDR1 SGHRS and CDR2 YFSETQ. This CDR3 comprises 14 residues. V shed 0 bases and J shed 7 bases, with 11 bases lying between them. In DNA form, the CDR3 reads TGCGCCAGCAGCTTGGAATCTAGGAGTAATGAGCAGTTCTTC. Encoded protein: CASSLESRSNEQFF.

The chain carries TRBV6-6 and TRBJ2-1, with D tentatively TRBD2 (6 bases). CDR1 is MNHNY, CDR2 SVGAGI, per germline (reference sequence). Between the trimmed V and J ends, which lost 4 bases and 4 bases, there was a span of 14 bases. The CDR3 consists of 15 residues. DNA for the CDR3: TGTGCCAGCAGTTCCACCGGGACTCGGTACAATGAGCAGTTCTTC. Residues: CASSSTGTRYNEQFF.

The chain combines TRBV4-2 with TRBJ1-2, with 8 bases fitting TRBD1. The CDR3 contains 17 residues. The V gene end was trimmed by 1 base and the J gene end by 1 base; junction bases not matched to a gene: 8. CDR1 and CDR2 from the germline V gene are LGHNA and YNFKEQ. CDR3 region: CASSQAGTGDNNYGYTF. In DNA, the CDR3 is TGTGCCAGCAGCCAAGCAGGGACAGGAGATAATAACTATGGCTACACCTTC.

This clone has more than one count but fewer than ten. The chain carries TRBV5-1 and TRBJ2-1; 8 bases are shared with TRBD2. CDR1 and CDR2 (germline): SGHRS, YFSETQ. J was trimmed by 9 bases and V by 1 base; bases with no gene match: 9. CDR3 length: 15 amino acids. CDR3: CASSLFSGSAGEQFF. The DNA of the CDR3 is TGCGCCAGCAGCTTGTTCAGCGGGAGCGCTGGTGAGCAGTTCTTC. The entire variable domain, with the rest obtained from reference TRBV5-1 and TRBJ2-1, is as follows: KAGVTQTPRYLIKTRGQQVTLSCSPISGHRSVSWYQQTPGQGLQFLFEYFSETQRNKGNFPGRFSGRQFSNSRSEMNVSTLELGDSALYLCASSLFSGSAGEQFFGPGTRLTVL.

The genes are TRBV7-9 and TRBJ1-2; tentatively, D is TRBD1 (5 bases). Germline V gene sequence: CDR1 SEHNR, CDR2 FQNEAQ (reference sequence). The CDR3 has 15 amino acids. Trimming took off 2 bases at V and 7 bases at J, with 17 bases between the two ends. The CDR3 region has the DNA TGTGCCAGCAGCTTAAGGGTCCCAGGGTCGTCTGGCTACACCTTC. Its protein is CASSLRVPGSSGYTF. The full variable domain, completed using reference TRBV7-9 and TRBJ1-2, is DTGVSQNPRHKITKRGQNVTFRCDPISEHNRLYWYRQTLGQGPEFLTYFQNEAQLEKSRLLSDRFSAERPKGSFSTLEIQRTEQGDSAMYLCASSLRVPGSSGYTFGSGTRLTVV.

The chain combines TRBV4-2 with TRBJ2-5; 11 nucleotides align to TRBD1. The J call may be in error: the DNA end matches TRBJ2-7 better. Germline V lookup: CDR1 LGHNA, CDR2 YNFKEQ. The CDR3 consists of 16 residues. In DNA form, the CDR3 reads TGTGCCAGCAGCTTACGCCGGGACAGGGGGGCCTACGAGCAGTACTTC. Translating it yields CASSLRRDRGAYEQYF.

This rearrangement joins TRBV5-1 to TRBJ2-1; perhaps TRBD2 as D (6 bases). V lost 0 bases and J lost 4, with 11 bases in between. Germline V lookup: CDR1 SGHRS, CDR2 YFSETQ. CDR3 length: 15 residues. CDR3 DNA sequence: TGCGCCAGCAGCTTGGAGGTAGCGGAGTACAATGAGCAGTTCTTC. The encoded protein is CASSLEVAEYNEQFF.

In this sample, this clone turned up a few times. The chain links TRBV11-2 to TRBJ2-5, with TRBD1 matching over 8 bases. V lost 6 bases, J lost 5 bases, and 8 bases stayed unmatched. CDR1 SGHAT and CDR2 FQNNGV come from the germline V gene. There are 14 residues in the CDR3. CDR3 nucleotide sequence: TGTGCCAGCAGGGAACAGGGGGGTGAGGAGACCCAGTACTTC. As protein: CASREQGGEETQYF.

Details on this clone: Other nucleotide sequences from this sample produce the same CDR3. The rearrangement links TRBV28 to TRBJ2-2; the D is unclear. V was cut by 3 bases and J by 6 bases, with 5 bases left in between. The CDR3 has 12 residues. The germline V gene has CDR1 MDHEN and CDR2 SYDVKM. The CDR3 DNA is TGTGCCAGCAGTTTGCAGGCCGGGGAGCTGTTTTTT. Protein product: CASSLQAGELFF.

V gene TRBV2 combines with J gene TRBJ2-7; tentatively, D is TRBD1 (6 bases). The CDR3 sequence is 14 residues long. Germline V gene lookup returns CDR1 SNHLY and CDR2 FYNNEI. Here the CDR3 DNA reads TGTGCGAGCGGAACCTTGACAGGTGCCGACGAGCAGTACTTC. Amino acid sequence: CASGTLTGADEQYF.

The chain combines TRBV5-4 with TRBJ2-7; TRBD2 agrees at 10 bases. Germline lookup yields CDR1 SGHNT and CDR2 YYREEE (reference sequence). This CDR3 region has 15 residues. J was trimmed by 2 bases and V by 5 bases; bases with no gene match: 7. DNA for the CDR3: TGTGCCAGCAGTCCTAGCGGGAGAATCGCCTACGAGCAGTACTTC. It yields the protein CASSPSGRIAYEQYF.

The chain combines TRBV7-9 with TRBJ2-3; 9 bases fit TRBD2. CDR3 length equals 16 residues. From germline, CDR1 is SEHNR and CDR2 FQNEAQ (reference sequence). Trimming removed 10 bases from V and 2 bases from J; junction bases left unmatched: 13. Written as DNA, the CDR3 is TGTGCCACCACTCTTCCGGCTAGCGGGACCACAGATACGCAGTATTTT. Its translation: CATTLPASGTTDTQYF.

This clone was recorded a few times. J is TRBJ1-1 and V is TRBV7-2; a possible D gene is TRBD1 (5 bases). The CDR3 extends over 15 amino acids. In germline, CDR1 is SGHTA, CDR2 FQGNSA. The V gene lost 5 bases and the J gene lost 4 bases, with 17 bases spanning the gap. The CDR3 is CASSDVTRGSTEAFF. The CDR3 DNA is TGTGCCAGCAGCGATGTAACACGGGGGAGCACTGAAGCTTTCTTT.